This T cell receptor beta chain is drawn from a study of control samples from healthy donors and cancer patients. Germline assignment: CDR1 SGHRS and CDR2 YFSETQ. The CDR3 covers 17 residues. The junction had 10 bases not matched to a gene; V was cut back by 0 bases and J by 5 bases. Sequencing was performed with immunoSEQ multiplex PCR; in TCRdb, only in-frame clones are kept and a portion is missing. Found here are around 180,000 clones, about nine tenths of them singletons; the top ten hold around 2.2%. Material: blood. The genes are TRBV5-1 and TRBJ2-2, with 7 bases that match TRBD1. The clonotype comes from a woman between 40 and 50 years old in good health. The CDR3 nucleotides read TGCGCCAGCAGCTTGGCCCCAGACAGGGTAAAAACCGGGGAGCTGTTTTTT. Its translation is CASSLAPDRVKTGELFF.